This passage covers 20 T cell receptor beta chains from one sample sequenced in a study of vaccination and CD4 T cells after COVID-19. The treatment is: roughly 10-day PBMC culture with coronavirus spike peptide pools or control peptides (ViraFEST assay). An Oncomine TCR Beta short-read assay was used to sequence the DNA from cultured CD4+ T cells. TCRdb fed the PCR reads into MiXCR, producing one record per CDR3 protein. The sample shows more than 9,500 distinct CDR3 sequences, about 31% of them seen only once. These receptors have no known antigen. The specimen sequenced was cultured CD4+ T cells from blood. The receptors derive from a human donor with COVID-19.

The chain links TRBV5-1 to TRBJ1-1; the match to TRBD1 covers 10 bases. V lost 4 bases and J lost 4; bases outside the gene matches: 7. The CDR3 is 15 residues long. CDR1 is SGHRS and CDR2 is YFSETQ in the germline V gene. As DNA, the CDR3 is TGCGCCAGCAGCCCTCGGGGACAGGGGTTCACTGAAGCTTTCTTT. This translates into CASSPRGQGFTEAFF.

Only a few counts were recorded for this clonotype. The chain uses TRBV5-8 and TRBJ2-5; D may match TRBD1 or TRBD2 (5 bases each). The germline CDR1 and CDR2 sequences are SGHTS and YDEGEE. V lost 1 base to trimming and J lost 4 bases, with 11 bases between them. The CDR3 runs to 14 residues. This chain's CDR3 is CASSLRGPGETQYF. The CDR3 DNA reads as TGTGCCAGCAGCTTGCGGGGCCCTGGAGAGACCCAGTACTTC.

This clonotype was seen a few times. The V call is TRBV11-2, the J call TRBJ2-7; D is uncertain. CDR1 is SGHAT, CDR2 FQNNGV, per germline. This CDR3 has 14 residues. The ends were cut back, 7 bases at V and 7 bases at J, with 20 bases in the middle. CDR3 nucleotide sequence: TGTGCCAGCAAGGACCAGGTGACGGGTGTAGAGCAGTACTTC. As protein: CASKDQVTGVEQYF.

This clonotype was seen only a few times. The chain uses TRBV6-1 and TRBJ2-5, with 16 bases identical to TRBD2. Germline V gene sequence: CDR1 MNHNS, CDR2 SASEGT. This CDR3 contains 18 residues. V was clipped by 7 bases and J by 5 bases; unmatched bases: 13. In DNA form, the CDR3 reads TGTGCCAGCAACCCGGGACTAGCGGGGGGGCCTTTAGGGGAGACCCAGTACTTC. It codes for CASNPGLAGGPLGETQYF.

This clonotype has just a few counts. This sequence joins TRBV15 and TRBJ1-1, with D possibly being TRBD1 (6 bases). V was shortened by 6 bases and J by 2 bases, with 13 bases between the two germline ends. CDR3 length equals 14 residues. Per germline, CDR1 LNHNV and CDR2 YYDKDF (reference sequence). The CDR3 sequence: CATSNDRLNTEAFF. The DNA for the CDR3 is TGTGCCACCAGTAATGACAGGTTAAACACTGAAGCTTTCTTT.

In DNA form, the CDR3 reads TGTGCCAGCAGCTCAGCAGGGGGGGGAAGGGACACTGAAGCTTTCTTT. Amino acids: CASSSAGGGRDTEAFF. The J gene is TRBJ1-1, the V gene TRBV7-9; 7 bases are a match to TRBD1. The V gene's germline CDR1 is SEHNR and CDR2 FQNEAQ (reference sequence). The CDR3 has 16 amino acids. J gave up 3 bases and V 4 bases, and 11 bases lay outside the gene matches.

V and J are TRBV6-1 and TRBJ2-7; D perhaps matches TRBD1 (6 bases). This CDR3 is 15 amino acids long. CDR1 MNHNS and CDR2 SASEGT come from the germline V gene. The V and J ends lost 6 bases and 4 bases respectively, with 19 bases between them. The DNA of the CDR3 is TGTGCCAGCAGCCCGAAGGACAGTATATGGTACGAGCAGTACTTC. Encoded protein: CASSPKDSIWYEQYF.

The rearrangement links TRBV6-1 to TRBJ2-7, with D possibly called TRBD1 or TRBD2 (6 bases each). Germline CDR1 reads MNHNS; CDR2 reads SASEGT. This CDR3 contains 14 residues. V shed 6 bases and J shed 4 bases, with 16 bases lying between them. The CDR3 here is CASRRRGQIYEQYF. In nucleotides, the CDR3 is TGTGCCAGCAGACGACGGGGGCAGATTTACGAGCAGTACTTC.

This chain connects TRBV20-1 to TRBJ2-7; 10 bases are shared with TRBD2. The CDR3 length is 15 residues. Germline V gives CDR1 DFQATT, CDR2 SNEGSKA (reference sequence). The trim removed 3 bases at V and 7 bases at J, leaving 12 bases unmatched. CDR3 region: CSARYPGLASREQYF. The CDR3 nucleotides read TGCAGTGCTAGGTATCCGGGACTAGCGAGTAGGGAGCAGTACTTC.

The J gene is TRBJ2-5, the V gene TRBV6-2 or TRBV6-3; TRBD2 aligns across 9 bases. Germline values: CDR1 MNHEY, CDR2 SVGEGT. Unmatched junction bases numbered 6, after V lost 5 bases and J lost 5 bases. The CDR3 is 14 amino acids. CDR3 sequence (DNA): TGTGCCAGCAGTCCACTGGCGGGGGGGGAGACCCAGTACTTC. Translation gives CASSPLAGGETQYF.

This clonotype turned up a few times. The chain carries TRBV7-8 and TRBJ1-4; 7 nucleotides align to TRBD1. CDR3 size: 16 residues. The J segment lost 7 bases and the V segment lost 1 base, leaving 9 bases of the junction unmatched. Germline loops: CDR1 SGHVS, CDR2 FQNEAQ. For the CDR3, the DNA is TGTGCCAGCAGCTTAGGCAGGGGGTCTGAAAGTGAAAAACTGTTTTTT. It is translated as CASSLGRGSESEKLFF.

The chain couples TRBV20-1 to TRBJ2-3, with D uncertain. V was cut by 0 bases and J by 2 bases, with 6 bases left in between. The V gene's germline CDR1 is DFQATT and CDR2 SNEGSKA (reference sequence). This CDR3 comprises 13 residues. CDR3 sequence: CSAREDPTDTQYF. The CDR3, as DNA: TGCAGTGCTAGAGAGGACCCCACAGATACGCAGTATTTT.

CDR3 amino acids: CASSQDSGYEQYF. The CDR3 region has the DNA TGTGCCAGCAGCCAAGATTCGGGGTACGAGCAGTACTTC. V gene TRBV14 combines with J gene TRBJ2-7, with D tentatively TRBD2 (5 bases). The V gene lost 0 bases and the J gene lost 4 bases, with 7 bases spanning the gap. Per germline, CDR1 SGHDN and CDR2 FVKESK. This CDR3 contains 13 residues.

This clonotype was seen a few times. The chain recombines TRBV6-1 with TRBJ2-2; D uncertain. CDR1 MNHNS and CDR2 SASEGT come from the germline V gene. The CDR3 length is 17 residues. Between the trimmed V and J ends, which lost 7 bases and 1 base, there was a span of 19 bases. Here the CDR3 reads CASTPATRQLNTGELFF. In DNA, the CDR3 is TGTGCCAGCACCCCGGCAACGAGGCAGTTGAACACCGGGGAGCTGTTTTTT.

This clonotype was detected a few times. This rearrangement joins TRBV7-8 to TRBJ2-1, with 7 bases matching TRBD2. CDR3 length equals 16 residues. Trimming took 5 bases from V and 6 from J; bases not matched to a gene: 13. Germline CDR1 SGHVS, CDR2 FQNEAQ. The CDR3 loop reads CASSGRDVRPSNEQFF. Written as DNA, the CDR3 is TGTGCCAGCAGCGGGAGGGACGTCCGACCTAGCAATGAGCAGTTCTTC. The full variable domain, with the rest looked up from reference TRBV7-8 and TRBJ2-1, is GAGVSQSPRYKVAKRGQDVALRCDPISGHVSLFWYQQALGQGPEFLTYFQNEAQLDKSGLPSDRFFAERPEGSVSTLKIQRTQQEDSAVYLCASSGRDVRPSNEQFFGPGTRLTVL.

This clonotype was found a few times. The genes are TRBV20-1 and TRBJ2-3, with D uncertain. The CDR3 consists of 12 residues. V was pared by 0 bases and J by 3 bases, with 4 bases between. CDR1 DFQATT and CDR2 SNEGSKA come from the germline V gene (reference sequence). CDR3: CSARDQTDTQYF. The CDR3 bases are TGCAGTGCTAGAGACCAGACAGATACGCAGTATTTT.

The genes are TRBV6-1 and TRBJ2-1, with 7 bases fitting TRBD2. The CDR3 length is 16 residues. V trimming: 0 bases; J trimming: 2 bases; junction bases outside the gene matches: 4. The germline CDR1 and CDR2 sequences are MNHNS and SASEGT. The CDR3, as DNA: TGTGCCAGCAGTGAAGCGGGGAGGGTCACCTACAATGAGCAGTTCTTC. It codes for CASSEAGRVTYNEQFF.

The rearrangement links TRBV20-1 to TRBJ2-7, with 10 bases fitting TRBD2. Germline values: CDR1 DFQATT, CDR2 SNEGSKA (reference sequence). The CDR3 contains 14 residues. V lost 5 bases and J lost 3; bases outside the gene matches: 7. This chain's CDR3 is CSARWTSGDYEQYF. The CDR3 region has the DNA TGCAGTGCTCGCTGGACTAGCGGAGACTACGAGCAGTACTTC.

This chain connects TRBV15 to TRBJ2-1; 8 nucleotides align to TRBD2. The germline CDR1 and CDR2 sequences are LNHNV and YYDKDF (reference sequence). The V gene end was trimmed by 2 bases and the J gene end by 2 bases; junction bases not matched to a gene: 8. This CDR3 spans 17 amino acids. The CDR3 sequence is CATSRPRGGATYNEQFF. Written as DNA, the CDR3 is TGTGCCACCAGCAGACCCCGGGGGGGTGCAACCTACAATGAGCAGTTCTTC. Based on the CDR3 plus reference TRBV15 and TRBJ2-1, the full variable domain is DAMVIQNPRYQVTQFGKPVTLSCSQTLNHNVMYWYQQKSSQAPKLLFHYYDKDFNNEADTPDNFQSRRPNTSFCFLDIRSPGLGDTAMYLCATSRPRGGATYNEQFFGPGTRLTVL.

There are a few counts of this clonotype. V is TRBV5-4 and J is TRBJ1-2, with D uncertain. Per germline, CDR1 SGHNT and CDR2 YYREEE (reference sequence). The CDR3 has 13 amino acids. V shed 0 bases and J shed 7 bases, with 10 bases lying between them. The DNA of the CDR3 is TGTGCCAGCAGCTTGGCGGCAAAGGGTGGCTACACCTTC. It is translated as CASSLAAKGGYTF. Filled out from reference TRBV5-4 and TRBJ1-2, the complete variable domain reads ETGVTQSPTHLIKTRGQQVTLRCSSQSGHNTVSWYQQALGQGPQFIFQYYREEENGRGNFPPRFSGLQFPNYSSELNVNALELDDSALYLCASSLAAKGGYTFGSGTRLTVV.